This T cell receptor beta chain was sequenced for a study of cytomegalovirus exposure and HLA in healthy donors. Study observations and caveats: TCR beta V- and J-gene trimming was later associated with a missense DCLRE1C variant. A few chains tied to CMV proved CMV antigen-specific in vitro. Among CMV-associated TCR beta chains, most appeared HLA-restricted in a later analysis. Association of around 17,000 TCR beta sequences with HLA alleles was found at 0.05 false discovery rate in a later analysis.

Deletions cut 2 bases from V and 6 bases from J, with 10 bases between. CDR3 length: 12 amino acids. Germline V CDR1 and CDR2: GTSNPN, SVGIG (reference sequence). For this clone: The target antigen is unknown.

Both 60 Vbeta primers and 13 Jbeta primers went into the PCR. Assay used: immunoSEQ multiplex PCR; TCRdb lists only in-frame clones, some missing. This sample contains 100,000 to 150,000 clones. The sequenced sample consisted of PBMCs. This clonotype originated in a man aged 18-30 years in good health and CMV-seronegative. This chain joins TRBV30 and TRBJ1-1; D may be TRBD1 (6 bases). The CDR3 region is CAWSPGTPEAFF. The CDR3 DNA reads TGTGCCTGGAGTCCTGGGACACCTGAAGCTTTCTTT.